These T cell receptor beta chains were read from a single sample in a study of graft-versus-host responses after intestinal transplantation. TCRdb's table, derived via immunoSEQ multiplex PCR, lists solely in-frame clones and lacks some. The profile shows nearly 4,500 clones, approximately 80% of them singletons. The sample in question was ileum tissue, obtained about 340 days after intestinal transplantation. The receptor source for this set is a human patient who received an intestinal transplant, so some T cells may come from the graft donor. CDR3s include the opening cysteine and the closing phenylalanine or tryptophan. The D gene is left open where the match is weak. Some rows have no size entry. The others give once, few or many, or a class for an expanded clone.

TRBV6-5	TRBD2	NA	TRBJ2-1	TGTGCCAGCACCACCAGCGGGATTTCCTACAATGAGCAGTTCTTC	CASTTSGISYNEQFF
TRBV7-9	NA	NA	TRBJ2-3	TGTGCCAGCAGCTTAGGGCGGGATACGCAGTATTTT	CASSLGRDTQYF
TRBV9	NA	NA	TRBJ2-3	TGTGCCAGCAGCGTAGAAGGTGGGGGGAACACAGATACGCAGTATTTT	CASSVEGGGNTDTQYF
TRBV5-1	NA	NA	TRBJ2-3	TGCGCCAGCAGCTTGGATGGAGGGCGCACAGATACGCAGTATTTT	CASSLDGGRTDTQYF
TRBV30	NA	NA	TRBJ2-1	TGTGCCTGCCCAGGGCTGGGGCAGGGTGAGCAGTTCTTC	CACPGLGQGEQFF
TRBV28	TRBD2	NA	TRBJ2-1	TGTGCCAGCACCGCAGCGGGGGGCCTCTACAATGAGCAGTTCTTC	CASTAAGGLYNEQFF
TRBV12-5	NA	NA	TRBJ1-1	TGTGCTAGTGGCTTGTGGGGGCTGAACACTGAAGCTTTCTTT	CASGLWGLNTEAFF
TRBV4-2	TRBD2	NA	TRBJ2-5	TGTGCCAGCAGCCGCGGCGGGGGACTAGCGGGGCAAGAGACCCAGTACTTC	CASSRGGGLAGQETQYF
TRBV5-6	NA	NA	TRBJ2-7	TGTGCCAGCAGCTTGACCACGGCCGGGGAGCAGTACTTC	CASSLTTAGEQYF
TRBV19	NA	NA	TRBJ1-3	TGTGCCAGTAGCTGGTGGGGCCCGATCTCTGGAAACACCATATATTTT	CASSWWGPISGNTIYF
TRBV6-5	TRBD2	NA	TRBJ2-2	TGTGCCAGCAGGCTAGCGGAGGTTGGGGAGCTGTTTTTT	CASRLAEVGELFF
TRBV11-1	TRBD2	few	TRBJ2-5	TGTGCCAGCAGCGAGACTAGCGGGGGTCAAGAGACCCAGTACTTC	CASSETSGGQETQYF
TRBV9	NA	NA	TRBJ1-2	TGTGCCAGCAGCGCTCAGGGGAACTATGGCTACACCTTC	CASSAQGNYGYTF
TRBV5-8	NA	NA	TRBJ1-2	TGTGCCAGCAGCCTTATGGTGGGGGCCTACCTAACCACCTTC	CASSLMVGAYLTTF
TRBV5-1	TRBD2	NA	TRBJ2-5	TGCACCAGCAGCTTTGGTAGCGGGGGGGCGGAGACCCAGTACTTC	CTSSFGSGGAETQYF